The 13 T cell receptor beta chains listed next were all sequenced from one sample in a study of blood T cell repertoires in COVID-19. Assay: immunoSEQ multiplex PCR; the TCRdb copy retains only in-frame clones and omits some. Of 90,000 to 95,000 clones detected, around nine tenths appear once; the ten largest clones hold about 8%. The specimen was peripheral blood. The source is a woman in her seventies with acute or convalescent COVID-19.

CDR3 sequence (DNA): TGTGCCAGCAGCATAACGGGACAGTACTACGAGCAGTACTTC. Amino acid sequence: CASSITGQYYEQYF. V gene TRBV2 combines with J gene TRBJ2-7, with 7 bases identical to TRBD1. Germline loops: CDR1 SNHLY, CDR2 FYNNEI. The CDR3 is 14 amino acids. V was clipped by 6 bases and J by 3 bases; unmatched bases: 8.

The gene calls are TRBV18 and TRBJ2-2; D not certain. The CDR3 totals 14 residues. Between the trimmed V and J ends, which lost 6 bases and 1 base, there was a span of 9 bases. The germline CDR1 and CDR2 sequences are KGHSH and LQKENI. CDR3 nucleotide sequence: TGTGCCAGCTCTTTACAGAGGAACACCGGGGAGCTGTTTTTT. Encoded protein: CASSLQRNTGELFF.

The chain recombines TRBV24-1 with TRBJ1-5; TRBD1 agrees at 10 bases. Trimming at V came to 3 bases and at J to 5 bases, leaving 6 bases not matched to a gene. The CDR3 runs to 16 residues. Germline V gene data show CDR1 as KGHDR and CDR2 as SFDVKD. CDR3 amino acids: CATSDPGTGADQPQHF. The DNA of the CDR3 is TGTGCCACCAGTGATCCCGGGACAGGGGCTGATCAGCCCCAGCATTTT.

The chain carries TRBV2 and TRBJ1-1, with D maybe TRBD1 (6 bases). The CDR3 extends over 14 amino acids. Trimming took 5 bases from V and 5 from J, leaving 15 bases between them. CDR1 is SNHLY and CDR2 is FYNNEI in the germline V gene. The CDR3 protein is CASSFQGLQTEAFF. As DNA, the CDR3 is TGTGCCAGCAGTTTCCAGGGGTTGCAGACTGAAGCTTTCTTT.

This chain connects TRBV14 to TRBJ2-7, with D perhaps matching TRBD2 (5 bases). This CDR3 spans 14 amino acids. V gave up 2 bases and J gave up 2 bases, with 10 bases separating them. The V gene's germline CDR1 is SGHDN and CDR2 FVKESK. The CDR3: CASSQFGLTYEQYF. For the CDR3, the DNA is TGTGCCAGCAGCCAATTCGGACTGACCTACGAGCAGTACTTC. Using reference TRBV14 and TRBJ2-7 for the parts outside the CDR3, the full variable domain is EAGVTQFPSHSVIEKGQTVTLRCDPISGHDNLYWYRRVMGKEIKFLLHFVKESKQDESGMPNNRFLAERTGGTYSTLKVQPAELEDSGVYFCASSQFGLTYEQYFGPGTRLTVT.

The rearrangement joins TRBV24-1 to TRBJ2-1; D gene unclear. CDR3 length: 14 amino acids. Germline assignment: CDR1 KGHDR and CDR2 SFDVKD. The V and J ends lost 5 bases and 0 bases respectively, with 7 bases between them. CDR3 DNA sequence: TGTGCCACCAGTGCGGCTAGCTCCTACAATGAGCAGTTCTTC. It yields the protein CATSAASSYNEQFF.

For the CDR3, the DNA is TGTGCCACCAGTGGGGGGACTCTCTCCTACGAGCAGTACTTC. Protein: CATSGGTLSYEQYF. The chain couples TRBV24-1 to TRBJ2-7, with D perhaps matching TRBD2 (6 bases). The V and J ends lost 5 bases and 0 bases respectively, with 10 bases between them. Germline V gene sequence: CDR1 KGHDR, CDR2 SFDVKD. The CDR3 is 14 amino acids.

The V and J genes are TRBV4-1 and TRBJ1-6, with D possibly being TRBD1 (5 bases). This CDR3 contains 15 residues. Trimming stripped 1 base from V and 2 bases from J, with 6 bases between. The germline V gene encodes CDR1 MGHRA and CDR2 YSYEKL. In nucleotides, the CDR3 is TGCGCCAGCAGCCAAGTGACAGCCTATAATTCACCCCTCCACTTT. This sequence encodes CASSQVTAYNSPLHF.

V and J are TRBV30 and TRBJ2-3, with D maybe TRBD1 (5 bases). Trimming removed 2 bases at V and 12 bases at J, with 15 bases between. The CDR3 totals 12 residues. Germline assignment: CDR1 GTSNPN and CDR2 SVGIG (reference sequence). The DNA of the CDR3 is TGTGCCTGGAGTCTTAACACAGGAATTCAGTATTTT. It translates to CAWSLNTGIQYF.

In its sample, this clone was seen once. The V gene is TRBV7-9, the J gene TRBJ2-7, with unresolved D. In germline, CDR1 is SEHNR, CDR2 FQNEAQ (reference sequence). This CDR3 spans 12 amino acids. V was clipped by 1 base and J by 6 bases, with 7 bases between them. CDR3 sequence: CASSLEFSEQYF. CDR3 coding DNA: TGTGCCAGCAGCTTAGAATTTAGCGAGCAGTACTTC.

The chain carries TRBV24-1 and TRBJ2-3; D may be TRBD1 (6 bases). The germline V and J ends were trimmed by 6 bases and 5 bases, with 14 bases remaining between them. There are 14 residues in the CDR3. From germline, CDR1 is KGHDR and CDR2 SFDVKD. CDR3 DNA sequence: TGTGCCACCAGTCGCGCAGGGGATAGAGATACGCAGTATTTT. Encoded protein: CATSRAGDRDTQYF.

CDR3 loop: CASSLTGGVLETQYF. DNA of the CDR3: TGCGCCAGCAGCTTGACAGGGGGTGTATTAGAGACCCAGTACTTC. V and J are TRBV5-1 and TRBJ2-5; 8 bases agree with TRBD1. The ends lost 1 base at V and 4 bases at J; junction bases unmatched: 6. The CDR3 runs 15 residues. From germline, CDR1 is SGHRS and CDR2 YFSETQ.

V usage is TRBV10-1 and J usage is TRBJ1-1; TRBD1 might be the D (6 bases). Germline-derived CDR1 and CDR2 are WNHNN and SYGVQD (reference sequence). V was trimmed by 2 bases and J by 7 bases, leaving 8 bases between them. This CDR3 is built from 12 residues. CDR3 sequence (DNA): TGCGCCAGCAGTGAGGGACAGAGTGAAGCTTTCTTT. Protein sequence: CASSEGQSEAFF.